This T cell receptor (beta chain) was identified in a study of CD8+ T cells in alopecia areata. Alopecia areata patients gave lesional scalp punch biopsies and peripheral blood samples. The authors extracted RNA and reverse transcribed it into cDNA as the sequencing template. TCRdb's table, derived via immunoSEQ multiplex PCR, lists solely in-frame clones and lacks some. The sample has about 150,000 clones, 40% to 65% seen once. Sequencing used CD8+ T cells sorted from blood, obtained at week 0. The sequence was collected from a human donor with alopecia areata.

The CDR3 region is CASSPEVNSNQPQHF. The CDR3 DNA reads TGTGCCAGCAGCCCGGAAGTTAATAGCAATCAGCCCCAGCATTTT. The chain has TRBV4-2 and TRBJ1-5; D not certain. The CDR3 length is 15 residues. In germline, CDR1 is LGHNA, CDR2 YNFKEQ. V dropped 4 bases and J dropped 0 bases, with 10 bases sitting between them.